This entry is about one T cell receptor beta chain. The Seattle site enrolled patients during active infection and followed them longitudinally. Germline-derived CDR1 and CDR2 are SNHLY and FYNNEI. Trimming cost V 6 bases and J 3 bases; bases outside gene matches: 10. CDR3 length: 17 amino acids. This entry belongs to a study of blood T cell repertoires in COVID-19. Overall study: The cDNA or gDNA used as material had been derived from T cells, B-cell-depleted T cells, or PBMCs.

Source study methods: Amplified reference gene primers provided the basis for estimating nucleated cell counts. The repertoire was sequenced with immunoSEQ multiplex PCR; TCRdb's copy has only in-frame clones and lacks some. Clone size and V and J calls were adopted from that table, with D and trimming inferred from the DNA. This table has more than 200,000 clones, around 89% appearing once. The source material was peripheral blood. The receptor was isolated from a man under 40 with COVID-19, enrolled during active disease. The chain is built from TRBV2 and TRBJ2-2; 10 bases map to TRBD1. CDR3 sequence reads: CASSRQGAVIDTGELFF. The CDR3 DNA reads as TGTGCCAGCAGCCGACAGGGGGCGGTGATCGACACCGGGGAGCTGTTTTTT.